This TCR beta chain stems from a study of shared clonotypes between healthy human individuals (dated by TCRdb to about 2020). Notes on the research overall: Two women and a few men aged 18 to 49 years were included in the cohort. Blood TCR repertoires of about five healthy adults were deeply sequenced to estimate repertoire size and the extent of clonotype sharing between individuals. Libraries were prepared and TCR repertoires were sequenced by different laboratories using diverse techniques, in order to increase sequencing depth and limit assay-specific biases. Each donor's leukapheresis produced roughly between about 0.8 and 8.9 billion PBMCs. For each donor, three plates each were used for CD4 naive and CD4 memory, two plates were used for CD8 naive, and one plate was used for CD8 memory. Overall study outcomes, separate from this receptor: Because the study included only a small number of donors, the genetic and exposure-history diversity represented was limited. Pairwise subsampling indicated that sequencing depth was expected to affect the degree of clonotype sharing among donors. Compared with non-shared clonotypes, clonotypes shared by all four sorted-subset donors had higher generation probabilities. Across a few donors, approximately 5% of naive CD4, roughly 3.5% of naive CD8, approximately 2.5% of memory CD4, and around 0.4% of memory CD8 clonotypes were shared. Sampling was restricted to blood, and TCR repertoires in tissue are likely to differ from TCR repertoires in blood. Rarefaction of sorted-subset datasets indicated incomplete sequencing despite the large sequencing depth. Estimated clonotype richness was generally larger for naive than for memory subsets.

Using the deep immunoSEQ assay, TCR CDR3 regions were amplified from genomic DNA by multiplex PCR. Genomic DNA extracted from each cell subset was distributed evenly over all wells of several immunoSEQ 96-well plates, and each plate served as one replicate. For sorted subsets, around 200 ng genomic DNA, equal to 30,000 to 35,000 T cell genomes, was loaded into each replicate PCR. Purified libraries were quantified with a Qubit 3.0 fluorometer, sized on a Bioanalyzer 2100, and re-quantified with the KAPA Library Quantification kit. Every immunoSEQ 96-well plate was sequenced on a separate single-read 150-cycle Illumina NextSeq 550 flow cell. The study's processing was this. Because only junctional sequences without quality scores were contained in the immunoSEQ output, filtering matching that applied to full-length reads could not be performed. Sequences were annotated with PyIR, a Python wrapper for IgBLAST v1.9, and V/J genes and CDR3 were assigned using IMGT germline references. Reads with weak V/J assignments (E-value above 1e-6), missing CDR3, stop codons, out-of-frame junctions, or ambiguous translated residues were removed. V3J clonotypes were defined as sequences sharing the same inferred V gene, J gene, and CDR3 amino acid sequence. Percentage overlap between repertoires was calculated by dividing the number of shared unique clonotypes by the size of the smaller repertoire. Richness of each repertoire was evaluated using RTK rarefaction, the Chao1 estimator, and Recon v2.1 estimates of unobserved clonotypes. Generation probabilities for all TCRbeta clonotypes obtained by the gDNA method from four donors were computed using OLGA. TCRdb provides this immuneACCESS table in a form limited to in-frame rearrangements. Some clones are lacking; in checked studies, under half of them reflect an unresolved V gene, and why the rest are absent is not known. V, J and clone size are taken as reported in that table, and D and trimming were inferred from the DNA itself. This sample lists about 2.1 million clones; 80% to 95% were detected once. The ten largest make up around 1.7% of the sample.

For the CD8 naive samples, CD45RO-negative cells were positively selected for CCR7, yielding a CD45RA+CCR7+ population from which TemRA cells were excluded. Healthy HIV-negative adults with no recently reported acute infections or vaccinations were included as donors. Every donor was a Caucasian adult living in Nashville, Tennessee, USA. Blood was collected by leukapheresis, and PBMCs were isolated by Ficoll-Histopaque density gradient centrifugation and then cryopreserved in liquid nitrogen vapor phase. Analytical flow cytometry was used to check the purity and quantity of every magnetically sorted T cell population. From each sorted fraction, genomic DNA was isolated and quantified by UV absorbance on a Nanodrop 2000c. Details on this clone: The specificity of this receptor is unknown. No much larger clonotype is one base removed from it; base qualities were not supplied.

V sheds 0 bases and J sheds 2 bases, leaving 14 bases between their ends. Counted from cysteine to phenylalanine, this CDR3 has 16 amino acids. Kept here is only the CDR3 DNA, which spans 48 bases and is read in frame from base 1. CDR1 and CDR2, looked up from the germline V gene, are SGHDN and FVKESK. Recombination connected TRBV14 to TRBJ2-7; the D gene cannot be named for sure. This clonotype was sampled from a man in his late teens or twenties in good health. Some clones in this sample may be carry-over from other donors' samples. The sample consisted of naive CD8+ T cells from PBMCs. The sample's cell subset or site label is to be understood as: CD45RA+CCR7+. The nucleotide sequence reads as follows: TGTGCCAGCAGCCAAGATGGAACAAGGGCCACCTACGAGCAGTACTTC. It specifies CASSQDGTRATYEQYF.